The T cell receptor beta chain described here comes from a study of OX40 agonist ivuxolimab in advanced cancers. About the research overall: The eligibility criteria allowed prior anti-PD-1, anti-PD-L1 or anti-CTLA-4 therapy, and about 40% had some. Study-wide results and limits: No antigen was identified for the clonally expanded peripheral T cells. By week 6 at 0.1 to 3.0 mg/kg, blood CD4+ and CD8+ T cells had expanded clonally. Some nonresponders likewise displayed low normalized T-cell clonal expansion.

Germline V gene lookup returns CDR1 SEHNR and CDR2 FQNEAQ (reference sequence). This CDR3 contains 14 residues. J gave up 5 bases and V 0 bases, and 0 bases lay outside the gene matches. TCRdb's table, derived via immunoSEQ multiplex PCR, lists solely in-frame clones and lacks some. The repertoire includes some 42,000 clones, approximately 92% of them detected once, and 4.7% sits in the top ten. Worth noting for this clone: Its antigen is unknown.

The sequencing used CD4+ or CD8+ T cells sorted from blood, collected in a trial of the OX40 agonist ivuxolimab. The TCR comes from an adult with an advanced solid tumor such as melanoma, head and neck, liver or kidney cancer. V usage is TRBV7-9 and J usage is TRBJ2-2; 7 bases are a match to TRBD2. CDR3 residues: CASSLAGGTGELFF. In DNA, the CDR3 is TGTGCCAGCAGCTTAGCCGGGGGGACCGGGGAGCTGTTTTTT. The full variable domain, with the rest looked up from reference TRBV7-9 and TRBJ2-2, is DTGVSQNPRHKITKRGQNVTFRCDPISEHNRLYWYRQTLGQGPEFLTYFQNEAQLEKSRLLSDRFSAERPKGSFSTLEIQRTEQGDSAMYLCASSLAGGTGELFFGEGSRLTVL.